The next 8 T cell receptor beta chains were all read from a single sample in a study of Tregs in tolerant kidney transplant recipients. Clones were read by immunoSEQ multiplex PCR, and TCRdb kept only the in-frame ones, dropping some. The sample has more than 95,000 clones; about 90% are singletons. The sequenced sample consisted of CD4+ T cells from blood. These receptors originate from a human donor in good health.

This clone appeared a single time. The chain carries TRBV7-8 and TRBJ1-5; D is ambiguous. The CDR3 has 20 amino acids. Germline V CDR1 and CDR2: SGHVS, FQNEAQ. V was pared by 0 bases and J by 0 bases, with 21 bases between. CDR3 in DNA: TGTGCCAGCAGCTTAGCCATAACGGGTCAGCTCCCTTATAGCAATCAGCCCCAGCATTTT. Translated, it gives CASSLAITGQLPYSNQPQHF.

The chain couples TRBV13 to TRBJ1-3; D uncertain. This CDR3 is built from 14 residues. From germline, CDR1 is PRHDT and CDR2 FYEKMQ (reference sequence). Between the trimmed V and J ends, which lost 4 bases and 0 bases, there was a span of 7 bases. The DNA for the CDR3 is TGTGCCAGCAGCTCGACAAGCTCTGGAAACACCATATATTTT. Amino acid sequence: CASSSTSSGNTIYF.

V is TRBV5-1 and J is TRBJ1-1; 7 bases map to TRBD1. V trimming: 4 bases; J trimming: 3 bases; junction bases outside the gene matches: 6. The CDR3 has 14 amino acids. CDR1 is SGHRS and CDR2 is YFSETQ in the germline V gene. The CDR3 sequence is CASSPGTEDTEAFF. CDR3 nucleotides: TGCGCCAGCAGCCCCGGGACAGAAGACACTGAAGCTTTCTTT.

This chain links TRBV30 with TRBJ1-1; D remains unclear. There are 14 residues in the CDR3. Trimming removed 2 bases at V and 5 bases at J, with 15 bases between. Germline CDR1 GTSNPN, CDR2 SVGIG (reference sequence). The CDR3 DNA reads as TGTGCCTGGAGTTCCATTGGGGTATTGACTGAAGCTTTCTTT. It is translated as CAWSSIGVLTEAFF.

This chain uses TRBV9 with TRBJ2-1; the D gene is possibly TRBD1 (5 bases). The CDR3 totals 15 residues. Germline V gene sequence: CDR1 SGDLS, CDR2 YYNGEE. The V end was cut by 0 bases, the J end by 6 bases, with 13 bases between. In DNA, the CDR3 is TGTGCCAGCAGCGTAGTTCCTAGGGGCATCAATGAGCAGTTCTTC. Translated, it gives CASSVVPRGINEQFF. Drawing the rest from reference TRBV9 and TRBJ2-1, the complete variable domain is DSGVTQTPKHLITATGQRVTLRCSPRSGDLSVYWYQQSLDQGLQFLIQYYNGEERAKGNILERFSAQQFPDLHSELNLSSLELGDSALYFCASSVVPRGINEQFFGPGTRLTVL.

The CDR3 nucleotides read TGTGCCAGTAGTATGAGGGCCCCCTCCTACGAGCAGTACTTC. Amino acids: CASSMRAPSYEQYF. The chain combines TRBV19 with TRBJ2-7; possibly TRBD2 for D (5 bases). V lost 3 bases and J 0 bases, leaving 9 bases between the germline ends. Germline V lookup: CDR1 LNHDA, CDR2 SQIVND (reference sequence). The length of the CDR3 is 14 residues.

The J gene is TRBJ2-7, the V gene TRBV7-8; 9 nucleotides match TRBD1. Trimming cost V 5 bases and J 2 bases; bases outside gene matches: 7. CDR1 is SGHVS and CDR2 is FQNEAQ in the germline V gene. CDR3 length equals 15 residues. CDR3 nucleotide sequence: TGTGCCAGCAGCCCGGGACAGGGACCCGCCTACGAGCAGTACTTC. Encoded protein: CASSPGQGPAYEQYF.

V is TRBV10-3 and J is TRBJ1-5; 8 bases align to TRBD1. This CDR3 has 13 amino acids. Looked up from germline, CDR1 is ENHRY and CDR2 is SYGVKD. V shed 10 bases, J shed 3 bases, and the junction held 5 bases outside the gene matches. The CDR3 spells CATKDRDNQPQHF. CDR3 DNA: TGTGCCACTAAGGACAGGGACAATCAGCCCCAGCATTTT.